A selection of T cell receptor beta chains follows, all from one sample in a study of T cell responses to AZD1222 COVID-19 vaccine. Measured with immunoSEQ multiplex PCR; TCRdb has only the in-frame clones, and not every one. The sample has about 79,000 clones, around 81% seen once. Sequenced material: peripheral blood, taken on day 0 of AZD1222 vaccination. The source is an adult in good health. Each CDR3 is given with its conserved first and last residue. The order of the fields is D gene, V gene, clone size, J gene, CDR3 protein, CDR3 DNA. D genes are given only for firm matches. Expanded clones get a size class; other rows say once, few or many, or leave the size out.

d_gene: -
v_gene: TRBV29-1
abundance: -
j_gene: TRBJ1-2
CDR3aa: CSVERQGGPGFGYTF
CDR3nt: TGCAGCGTTGAACGCCAGGGCGGCCCCGGGTTTGGCTACACCTTC

d_gene: -
v_gene: TRBV19
abundance: -
j_gene: TRBJ2-4
CDR3aa: CASSMRTWGPIAKNIQYF
CDR3nt: TGTGCCAGTAGTATGCGGACTTGGGGGCCCATAGCCAAAAACATTCAGTACTTC

d_gene: -
v_gene: TRBV27
abundance: once
j_gene: TRBJ1-4
CDR3aa: CASRGLTTNEKLFF
CDR3nt: TGTGCCAGCAGGGGCCTCACAACTAATGAAAAACTGTTTTTT

d_gene: -
v_gene: TRBV5-1
abundance: -
j_gene: TRBJ1-4
CDR3aa: CASTSDSTNEKLFF
CDR3nt: TGCGCCAGCACCTCTGACTCAACTAATGAAAAACTGTTTTTT

d_gene: TRBD1
v_gene: TRBV4-1
abundance: few
j_gene: TRBJ2-7
CDR3aa: CASSQDGTGGSYEQYF
CDR3nt: TGCGCCAGCAGCCAAGATGGGACAGGGGGCTCCTACGAGCAGTACTTC

d_gene: -
v_gene: TRBV2
abundance: -
j_gene: TRBJ2-7
CDR3aa: CASKGGSPPGEQYF
CDR3nt: TGTGCCAGCAAGGGTGGGTCCCCCCCGGGCGAGCAGTACTTC

d_gene: TRBD2
v_gene: TRBV27
abundance: -
j_gene: TRBJ2-3
CDR3aa: CATLRSGGRTDTQYF
CDR3nt: TGTGCCACCCTACGTAGCGGGGGGCGGACAGATACGCAGTATTTT

d_gene: TRBD1
v_gene: TRBV3-1/TRBV3-2
abundance: once
j_gene: TRBJ1-1
CDR3aa: CASSPDRGNTEAFF
CDR3nt: TGTGCCAGCAGCCCGGACAGGGGGAACACTGAAGCTTTCTTT

d_gene: -
v_gene: TRBV7-9
abundance: -
j_gene: TRBJ2-3
CDR3aa: CASSLSEVVIADTQYF
CDR3nt: TGTGCCAGCAGCTTATCGGAAGTAGTTATCGCAGATACGCAGTATTTT

d_gene: TRBD1
v_gene: TRBV29-1
abundance: few
j_gene: TRBJ1-2
CDR3aa: CSVEVAGQGYGYTF
CDR3nt: TGCAGCGTTGAAGTTGCGGGACAGGGGTATGGCTACACCTTC

d_gene: -
v_gene: TRBV18
abundance: -
j_gene: TRBJ1-6
CDR3aa: CASSPRQSNSPLHF
CDR3nt: TGTGCCAGCTCACCACGGCAGAGTAATTCACCCCTCCACTTT

d_gene: -
v_gene: TRBV12-3/TRBV12-4
abundance: -
j_gene: TRBJ1-2
CDR3aa: CASSWSGDYGYTF
CDR3nt: TGTGCCAGCAGTTGGAGTGGGGACTATGGCTACACCTTC

d_gene: TRBD1
v_gene: TRBV4-2
abundance: -
j_gene: TRBJ2-1
CDR3aa: CASSQGLTGGGNEQFF
CDR3nt: TGTGCCAGCAGCCAAGGTTTGACAGGGGGCGGGAATGAGCAGTTCTTC

d_gene: -
v_gene: TRBV6-1
abundance: -
j_gene: TRBJ2-4
CDR3aa: CASSERQGLAKNIQYF
CDR3nt: TGTGCCAGCAGTGAGCGGCAGGGGCTAGCCAAAAACATTCAGTACTTC

d_gene: -
v_gene: TRBV27
abundance: -
j_gene: TRBJ2-7
CDR3aa: CASSSILGKSYEQYF
CDR3nt: TGTGCCAGCAGCTCTATTTTGGGCAAATCCTACGAGCAGTACTTC

d_gene: -
v_gene: TRBV19
abundance: -
j_gene: TRBJ1-5
CDR3aa: CASSIDRGSNQPQHF
CDR3nt: TGTGCCAGTAGTATAGATCGCGGAAGCAATCAGCCCCAGCATTTT

d_gene: -
v_gene: TRBV11-2
abundance: -
j_gene: TRBJ2-7
CDR3aa: CASTIGSAGYEQYF
CDR3nt: TGTGCCAGCACCATAGGCTCGGCAGGCTACGAGCAGTACTTC

d_gene: TRBD1
v_gene: TRBV28
abundance: -
j_gene: TRBJ2-7
CDR3aa: CASSLVTGGINEQYF
CDR3nt: TGTGCCAGCAGTTTGGTGACAGGGGGCATTAACGAGCAGTACTTC

d_gene: TRBD1
v_gene: TRBV10-3
abundance: -
j_gene: TRBJ1-1
CDR3aa: CAISVDGDSLSVEAFF
CDR3nt: TGTGCCATCAGTGTTGATGGGGACAGCTTGAGTGTTGAAGCTTTCTTT

d_gene: -
v_gene: TRBV18
abundance: -
j_gene: TRBJ1-1
CDR3aa: CASSLRAQNTEAFF
CDR3nt: TGTGCCAGCTCACTCAGGGCCCAGAACACTGAAGCTTTCTTT

d_gene: -
v_gene: TRBV6-5
abundance: -
j_gene: TRBJ1-1
CDR3aa: CASSFGQTNTEAFF
CDR3nt: TGTGCCAGCAGTTTCGGACAGACGAACACTGAAGCTTTCTTT

d_gene: -
v_gene: TRBV28
abundance: -
j_gene: TRBJ2-7
CDR3aa: CASSQTGRTSYEQYF
CDR3nt: TGTGCCAGCAGCCAAACAGGGCGTACCTCCTACGAGCAGTACTTC

d_gene: -
v_gene: TRBV6-1
abundance: -
j_gene: TRBJ1-5
CDR3aa: CASSESLSLADQPQHF
CDR3nt: TGTGCCAGCAGTGAATCATTGTCTTTGGCTGATCAGCCCCAGCATTTT

d_gene: TRBD2
v_gene: TRBV10-2
abundance: few
j_gene: TRBJ2-3
CDR3aa: CASSYPPGGTTDTQYF
CDR3nt: TGCGCCAGCAGCTACCCCCCCGGGGGGACCACAGATACGCAGTATTTT

d_gene: TRBD1
v_gene: TRBV6-5
abundance: -
j_gene: TRBJ1-6
CDR3aa: CASRSGQGNSPLHF
CDR3nt: TGTGCCAGCAGGTCCGGACAGGGGAATTCACCCCTCCACTTT

d_gene: -
v_gene: TRBV11-2
abundance: -
j_gene: TRBJ2-1
CDR3aa: CASSLAVGAGNEQFF
CDR3nt: TGTGCCAGCAGCTTAGCGGTGGGGGCCGGCAATGAGCAGTTCTTC

d_gene: -
v_gene: TRBV3-1/TRBV3-2
abundance: -
j_gene: TRBJ1-3
CDR3aa: CASSRLSGNTIYF
CDR3nt: TGTGCCAGCAGCCGCCTGTCCGGAAACACCATATATTTT

d_gene: -
v_gene: TRBV15
abundance: -
j_gene: TRBJ1-5
CDR3aa: CATSRATTAAQISNQPQHF
CDR3nt: TGTGCCACCAGCAGAGCTACGACAGCTGCTCAAATTAGCAATCAGCCCCAGCATTTT

d_gene: -
v_gene: TRBV10-2
abundance: -
j_gene: TRBJ1-5
CDR3aa: CASLVTGTSNQPQHF
CDR3nt: TGCGCCAGCTTGGTAACCGGGACTAGCAATCAGCCCCAGCATTTT

d_gene: TRBD2
v_gene: TRBV5-4
abundance: -
j_gene: TRBJ2-7
CDR3aa: CASSRGLVSYEQYF
CDR3nt: TGTGCCAGCAGTCGAGGACTAGTCTCCTACGAGCAGTACTTC

d_gene: TRBD1
v_gene: TRBV19
abundance: -
j_gene: TRBJ1-5
CDR3aa: CASSRDRGNQPQHF
CDR3nt: TGTGCCAGTAGTAGGGACAGGGGCAATCAGCCCCAGCATTTT